These T cell receptor beta chains were read from a single sample in a study of CD8 T cells in Susac syndrome. One entry per CDR3 protein, called by TCRdb with MiXCR from the immunoSEQ multiplex PCR reads. The sample holds roughly 100,000 distinct CDR3 sequences, roughly 94% seen once. Sequencing was done on a sample of CD8+ T cells from PBMCs. The receptors shown here come from a human donor with Susac syndrome. Each CDR3 is given with its conserved first and last residue. A D gene is named only where the DNA matches it firmly. Clone size is given for some rows only: seen once, a few or many times, or a class if the clone is expanded.

clone_size: NA
d_call: TRBD2
v_call: TRBV12-3/TRBV12-4
j_call: TRBJ2-4
cdr3_aa: CASSKTTSGGAKNIQYF
cdr3_nt: TGTGCCAGCAGTAAAACGACTAGCGGGGGGGCGAAAAACATTCAGTACTTC

clone_size: NA
d_call: NA
v_call: TRBV9
j_call: TRBJ1-3
cdr3_aa: CASSDRENTIYF
cdr3_nt: TGTGCCAGCAGCGACCGCGAAAACACCATATATTTT

clone_size: NA
d_call: NA
v_call: TRBV5-1
j_call: TRBJ1-1
cdr3_aa: CASSLVTANTEAFF
cdr3_nt: TGCGCCAGCAGCTTGGTGACGGCCAACACTGAAGCTTTCTTT

clone_size: NA
d_call: NA
v_call: TRBV7-9
j_call: TRBJ2-7
cdr3_aa: CASSLVGGNYEQYF
cdr3_nt: TGTGCCAGCAGCTTAGTTGGAGGGAACTACGAGCAGTACTTC

clone_size: NA
d_call: NA
v_call: TRBV9
j_call: TRBJ2-5
cdr3_aa: CASSVHDRTEETQYF
cdr3_nt: TGTGCCAGCAGCGTACACGACAGGACAGAAGAGACCCAGTACTTC

clone_size: NA
d_call: TRBD1
v_call: TRBV13
j_call: TRBJ1-6
cdr3_aa: CASSQGANSPLHF
cdr3_nt: TGTGCCAGCAGCCAGGGGGCTAATTCACCCCTCCACTTT

clone_size: NA
d_call: NA
v_call: TRBV9
j_call: TRBJ2-3
cdr3_aa: CASSTRTDTDTQYF
cdr3_nt: TGTGCCAGCAGCACTCGGACAGACACAGATACGCAGTATTTT

clone_size: NA
d_call: NA
v_call: TRBV29-1
j_call: TRBJ1-5
cdr3_aa: CSALMEGQPQHF
cdr3_nt: TGCAGCGCTCTGATGGAGGGTCAGCCCCAGCATTTT

clone_size: NA
d_call: NA
v_call: TRBV15
j_call: TRBJ2-3
cdr3_aa: CATGGPFSDTQYF
cdr3_nt: TGTGCCACCGGGGGACCGTTTTCTGATACGCAGTATTTT

clone_size: NA
d_call: NA
v_call: TRBV30
j_call: TRBJ2-2
cdr3_aa: CASPGKERRNTGELFF
cdr3_nt: TGTGCCTCCCCGGGCAAGGAGAGGCGTAACACCGGGGAGCTGTTTTTT

clone_size: NA
d_call: TRBD1
v_call: TRBV20-1
j_call: TRBJ1-5
cdr3_aa: CSASSGGTDSNQPQHF
cdr3_nt: TGCAGTGCTTCCAGCGGCGGGACAGATAGCAATCAGCCCCAGCATTTT

clone_size: NA
d_call: NA
v_call: TRBV7-9
j_call: TRBJ2-3
cdr3_aa: CASSFGGDTQYF
cdr3_nt: TGTGCCAGCAGCTTTGGCGGAGATACGCAGTATTTT

clone_size: few
d_call: NA
v_call: TRBV7-9
j_call: TRBJ1-2
cdr3_aa: CASSGRTNGYTF
cdr3_nt: TGTGCCAGCAGCGGTCGGACGAATGGCTACACCTTC

clone_size: NA
d_call: NA
v_call: TRBV12-3/TRBV12-4
j_call: TRBJ2-1
cdr3_aa: CASIGGAPYEQFF
cdr3_nt: TGTGCCAGCATAGGGGGGGCCCCCTATGAGCAGTTCTTC

clone_size: NA
d_call: TRBD1
v_call: TRBV27
j_call: TRBJ2-7
cdr3_aa: CASSLGTGGHEQYF
cdr3_nt: TGTGCCAGCAGTTTAGGGACAGGGGGCCATGAGCAGTACTTC

clone_size: NA
d_call: TRBD2
v_call: TRBV2
j_call: TRBJ2-7
cdr3_aa: CASSDPGGADEQYF
cdr3_nt: TGTGCCAGCAGTGACCCCGGGGGGGCGGACGAGCAGTACTTC

clone_size: NA
d_call: TRBD2
v_call: TRBV10-3
j_call: TRBJ2-5
cdr3_aa: CAITTREGTQYF
cdr3_nt: TGTGCCATCACGACCCGGGAGGGGACCCAGTACTTC

clone_size: NA
d_call: NA
v_call: TRBV12-3/TRBV12-4
j_call: TRBJ2-1
cdr3_aa: CASSSGIYNEQFF
cdr3_nt: TGTGCCAGCAGTTCCGGGATTTACAATGAGCAGTTCTTC

clone_size: NA
d_call: NA
v_call: TRBV5-4
j_call: TRBJ2-7
cdr3_aa: CASSLVASSYEQYF
cdr3_nt: TGTGCCAGCAGCTTGGTGGCCTCCTCCTACGAGCAGTACTTC

clone_size: NA
d_call: NA
v_call: TRBV3-1
j_call: TRBJ1-1
cdr3_aa: CASSQVGRRSEAFF
cdr3_nt: TGTGCCAGCAGCCAAGTAGGCAGGAGATCTGAAGCTTTCTTT